Reported below is one T cell receptor (beta chain). This clonotype was seen ten or more times. What this receptor recognizes is not known. No base quality information exists; no much larger clone differs at one position. The entry originates in a study of CD8 T cells in ankylosing spondylitis (dated 2017 in TCRdb). In terms of the full investigation: T cell receptor beta repertoires were profiled in healthy donors and ankylosing spondylitis patients so that disease-linked TCR variants could be found. The whole study cohort included 108 healthy donors and roughly 24 ankylosing spondylitis patients. Peripheral blood was sampled, and synovial fluid was also collected from ankylosing spondylitis patients. What the authors observed across the whole study: Some of the motif variants had been reported before in the synovial fluid and blood of reactive arthritis patients, a finding that suggests common disease-initiation mechanisms. The disease-linked clones were reported as significantly enriched in matched synovial fluid samples from ankylosing spondylitis patients. A TCR beta motif of 7 or 8 highly homologous amino acid variants appeared characteristic of blood from ankylosing spondylitis patients. The disease-linked clones showed a CD8+ phenotype and occurred at relatively low frequencies in peripheral blood.

Counted from cysteine to phenylalanine, this CDR3 has 14 amino acids. Only the CDR3 part of the read is kept: 42 bases, read in frame from the first base. Reading the germline V gene gives CDR1 SGHDT and CDR2 YYEEEE. V and J are truncated by 4 bases and 3 bases respectively, leaving an intervening sequence of 11 bases. Sequencing relied on an Illumina HiSeq 2500. Quantitative 5'-RACE with molecular barcodes was the method used to prepare the TCR beta libraries. On the study's bioinformatics: Disease-linked TCR variants were identified with a new computational method built on a probabilistic model of VDJ rearrangement. TCRdb applied fastp at Q25 and MiXCR to the public reads, then kept only in-frame beta chains. Identical CDR3 proteins give one entry, which carries the most common genes and DNA. These V and J calls derive from TCRdb rather than the authors' analysis. For this sample the table gives some 220,000 distinct CDR3 sequences, of which 8% to 9% were detected only once. The top ten clonotypes cover 4.5% to 5% of the sample.

The sequencing input was blood, either unsorted or a sorted T cell fraction (not recorded which). The V and J genes are TRBV5-6 and TRBJ1-5; the D segment cannot be called with confidence. The clonotype comes from a female donor with ankylosing spondylitis or in good health (not recorded which). DNA sequence: TGTGCCAGCAGCCTAGCCAGGAACAATCAGCCCCAGCATTTT. The translation is CASSLARNNQPQHF.